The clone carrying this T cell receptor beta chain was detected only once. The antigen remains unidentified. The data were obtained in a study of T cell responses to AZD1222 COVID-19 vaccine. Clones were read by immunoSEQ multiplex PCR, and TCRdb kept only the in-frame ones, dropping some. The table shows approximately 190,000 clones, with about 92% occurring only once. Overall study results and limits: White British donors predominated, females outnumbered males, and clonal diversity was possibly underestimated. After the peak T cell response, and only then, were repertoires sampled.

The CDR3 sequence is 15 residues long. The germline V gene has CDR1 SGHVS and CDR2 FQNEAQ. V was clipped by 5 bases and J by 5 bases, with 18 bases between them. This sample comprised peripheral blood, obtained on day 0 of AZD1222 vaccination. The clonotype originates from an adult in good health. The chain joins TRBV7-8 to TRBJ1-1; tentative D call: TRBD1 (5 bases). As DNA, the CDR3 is TGTGCCAGCAGCCAAACGTGGCAGGGAAATACTGAAGCTTTCTTT. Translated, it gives CASSQTWQGNTEAFF.